The clone carrying this TCR beta chain was found many times. Antigen specificity is unknown. Thyroid surgery was preceded by no treatment in any patient. CDR3 length: 11 amino acids. The V and J ends lost 5 bases and 10 bases, in that order; junction bases with no gene match: 2. Per germline, CDR1 SNHLY and CDR2 FYNNEI. Authors' processing steps: The study's classifier, a distant-metastasis tool for papillary thyroid cancer, was built using CDR3 differences across clinicopathological groups. TCRdb re-clonotyped the PCR reads through MiXCR. The V and J calls, along with clone size, are taken from TCRdb and not from the paper's own processing. The sample includes around 31,000 clones, about 20% of them seen just once. This sample was included in a study of metastatic and nonmetastatic thyroid tumors. Across the whole study: Across blood and tumor or nodule tissue, repertoires from malignant and benign thyroid patients were compared with one another.

General study results and limits: A significant increase in TCR beta diversity was reportedly seen in malignant thyroid tumors relative to benign nodules, in blood and tumor.

The sequence was collected from a female donor with papillary thyroid cancer or a benign thyroid nodule (not recorded which). Some clones in this sample may be carry-over from other donors' samples. Sequenced input: blood. The chain recombines TRBV2 with TRBJ2-1, with TRBD2 matching 7 bases. For the CDR3, the DNA is TGTGCCAGCAGTCAGCGGGACGAGCAGTTCTTC. Translating gives CASSQRDEQFF.